This T cell receptor beta chain is from a study of control samples from healthy donors and cancer patients. With V trimmed by 3 bases and J by 1 base, 2 bases remained unmatched. Looked up from germline, CDR1 is ENHRY and CDR2 is SYGVKD. The CDR3 has 16 residues. The method was immunoSEQ multiplex PCR; TCRdb's version includes in-frame clones alone and lacks a portion of them. The sample includes about 150,000 clones, roughly 92% of them seen just once. The origin of this receptor is a man aged 50-60 years in good health. Input material: blood. The V call is TRBV10-3, the J call TRBJ2-1; TRBD2 matches at 11 bases. CDR3 bases: TGTGCCATCAGTGATTCTAGCGGGAGGTCCTACAATGAGCAGTTCTTC. Its translation: CAISDSSGRSYNEQFF.